This T cell receptor (beta chain) is drawn from a study of T cells in Graves' hyperthyroidism and ophthalmopathy. For the study at large: Specimen type is peripheral blood, collected at initial diagnosis prior to any treatment. Broader study findings: Ophthalmopathy, which appeared later, was predicted by the model a median approximately 6.7 months before onset.

Germline CDR1 reads MDHEN; CDR2 reads SYDVKM. The CDR3 runs to 14 residues. V lost 3 bases and J lost 7, with 13 bases in between. At least ten counts were recorded for this clonotype. Antigen: not known. Each diagnosis was grounded in clinical symptoms, serum thyroxine and TRAb, thyroid ultrasound, and orbital computed tomography. Amplified regions were TCR beta CDR3 sequences from RNA transcripts. An initial round of RT-PCR targeting the TCR CDR3 relied on the HTBI primer set. TCRdb ran MiXCR on the multiplex PCR reads and lists one entry per CDR3 protein. Of hundreds of thousands of distinct CDR3 sequences listed, roughly 13% are singletons.

The rearrangement joins TRBV28 to TRBJ1-5, with a tentative D call TRBD1 (5 bases). The origin of this receptor is a woman aged 25-40 years with Graves' hyperthyroidism that later progressed to Graves' ophthalmopathy. The sequenced material came from blood. This CDR3 is CASSFQIGEQPQHF. In DNA form, the CDR3 reads TGTGCCAGCAGTTTTCAGATAGGGGAACAGCCCCAGCATTTT.